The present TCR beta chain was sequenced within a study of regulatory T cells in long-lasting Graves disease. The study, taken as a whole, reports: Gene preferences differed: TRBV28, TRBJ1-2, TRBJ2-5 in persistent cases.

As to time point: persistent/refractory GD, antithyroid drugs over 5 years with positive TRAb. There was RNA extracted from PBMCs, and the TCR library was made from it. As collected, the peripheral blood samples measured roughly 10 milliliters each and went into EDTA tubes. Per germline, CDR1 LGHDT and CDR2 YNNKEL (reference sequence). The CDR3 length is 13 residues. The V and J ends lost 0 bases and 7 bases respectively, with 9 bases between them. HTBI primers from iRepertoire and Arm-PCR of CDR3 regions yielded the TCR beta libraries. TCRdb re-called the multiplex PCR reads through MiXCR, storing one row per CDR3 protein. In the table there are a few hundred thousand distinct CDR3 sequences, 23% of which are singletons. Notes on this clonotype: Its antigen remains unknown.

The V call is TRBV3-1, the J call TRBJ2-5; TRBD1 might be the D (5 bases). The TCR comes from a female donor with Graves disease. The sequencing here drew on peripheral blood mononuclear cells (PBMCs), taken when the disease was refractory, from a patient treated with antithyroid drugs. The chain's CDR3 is CASSQDTGGTQYF. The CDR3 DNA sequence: TGTGCCAGCAGCCAAGATACAGGTGGGACCCAGTACTTC.